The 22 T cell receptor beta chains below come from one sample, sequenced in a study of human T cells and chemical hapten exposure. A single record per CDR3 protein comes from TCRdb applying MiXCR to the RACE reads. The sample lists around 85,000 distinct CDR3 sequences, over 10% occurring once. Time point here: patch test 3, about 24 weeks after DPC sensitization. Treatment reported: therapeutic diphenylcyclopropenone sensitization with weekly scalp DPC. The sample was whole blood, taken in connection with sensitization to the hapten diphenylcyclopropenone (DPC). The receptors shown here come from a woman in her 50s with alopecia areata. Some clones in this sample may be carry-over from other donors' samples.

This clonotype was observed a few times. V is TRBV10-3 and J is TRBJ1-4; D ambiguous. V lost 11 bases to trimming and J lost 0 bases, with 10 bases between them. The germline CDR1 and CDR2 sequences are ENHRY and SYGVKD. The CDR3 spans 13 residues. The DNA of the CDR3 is TGTGCCTCACGCTCGGCAACTAATGAAAAACTGTTTTTT. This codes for CASRSATNEKLFF.

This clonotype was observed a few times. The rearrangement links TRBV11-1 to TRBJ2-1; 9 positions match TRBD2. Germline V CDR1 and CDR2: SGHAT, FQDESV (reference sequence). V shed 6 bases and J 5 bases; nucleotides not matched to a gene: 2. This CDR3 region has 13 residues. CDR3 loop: CASRLAGNNEQFF. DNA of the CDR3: TGTGCCAGCAGGCTAGCGGGAAACAATGAGCAGTTCTTC.

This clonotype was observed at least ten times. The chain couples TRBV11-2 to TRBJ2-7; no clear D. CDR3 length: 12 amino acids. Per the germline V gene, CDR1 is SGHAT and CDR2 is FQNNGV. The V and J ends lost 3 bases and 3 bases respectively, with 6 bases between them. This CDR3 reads CASSFPNYEQYF. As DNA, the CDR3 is TGTGCCAGCAGCTTCCCGAACTACGAGCAGTACTTC.

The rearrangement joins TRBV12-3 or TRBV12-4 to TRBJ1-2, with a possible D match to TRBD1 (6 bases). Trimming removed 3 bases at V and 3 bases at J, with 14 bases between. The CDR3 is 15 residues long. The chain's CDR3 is CASSFRGAEYYGYTF. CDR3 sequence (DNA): TGTGCCAGCAGTTTTCGGGGGGCTGAGTACTATGGCTACACCTTC.

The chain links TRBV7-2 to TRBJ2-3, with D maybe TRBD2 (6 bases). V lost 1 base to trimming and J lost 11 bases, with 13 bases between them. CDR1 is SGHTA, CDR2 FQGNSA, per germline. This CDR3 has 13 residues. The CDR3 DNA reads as TGTGCCAGCAGCTTAGAGCCGGGACTTAGGCAGTATTTT. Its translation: CASSLEPGLRQYF.

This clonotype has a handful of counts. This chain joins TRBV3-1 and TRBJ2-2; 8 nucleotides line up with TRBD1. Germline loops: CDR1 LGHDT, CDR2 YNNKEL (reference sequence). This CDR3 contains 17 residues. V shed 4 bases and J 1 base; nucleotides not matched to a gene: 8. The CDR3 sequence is CASSLRLGQGNTGELFF. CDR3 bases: TGTGCCAGCAGCCTCCGCCTAGGACAGGGGAACACCGGGGAGCTGTTTTTT.

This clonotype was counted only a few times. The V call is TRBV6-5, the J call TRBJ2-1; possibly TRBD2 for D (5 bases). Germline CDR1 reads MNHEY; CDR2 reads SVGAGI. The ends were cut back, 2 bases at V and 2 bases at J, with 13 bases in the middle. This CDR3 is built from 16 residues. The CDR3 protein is CASSYVAGLTYNEQFF. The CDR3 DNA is TGTGCCAGCAGTTACGTGGCGGGCTTGACCTACAATGAGCAGTTCTTC.

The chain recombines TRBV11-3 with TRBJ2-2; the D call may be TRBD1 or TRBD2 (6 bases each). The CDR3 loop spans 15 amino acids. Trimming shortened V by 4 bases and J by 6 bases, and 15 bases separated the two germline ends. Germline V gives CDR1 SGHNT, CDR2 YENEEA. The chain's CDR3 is CASSSPGARAGELFF. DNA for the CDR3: TGTGCCAGCAGCTCCCCGGGGGCGCGGGCCGGGGAGCTGTTTTTT.

Here the CDR3 DNA reads TGTGCCAGCAGTTACTCGATAGGGCCGGATCGGAACACTGAAGCTTTCTTT. This encodes CASSYSIGPDRNTEAFF. The J gene is TRBJ1-1, the V gene TRBV6-5; D not certain. The V gene's germline CDR1 is MNHEY and CDR2 SVGAGI. V was pared by 0 bases and J by 1 base, with 15 bases between. CDR3 length equals 17 residues.

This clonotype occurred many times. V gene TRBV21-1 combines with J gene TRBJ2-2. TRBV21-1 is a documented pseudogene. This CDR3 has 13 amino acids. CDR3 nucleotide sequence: TGTGCCAGCCTTCGTGGTGACCTCGGGAAGCTGTTTTTT. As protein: CASLRGDLGKLFF.

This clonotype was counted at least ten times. Here the CDR3 reads CASSTTGTYEQYF. CDR3 DNA sequence: TGTGCCAGTAGTACAACAGGTACCTACGAGCAGTACTTC. The chain joins TRBV19 to TRBJ2-7; possibly TRBD1 for D (5 bases). CDR1 and CDR2 (germline): LNHDA, SQIVND (reference sequence). Trimming stripped 4 bases from V and 2 bases from J, with 9 bases between. CDR3 size: 13 residues.

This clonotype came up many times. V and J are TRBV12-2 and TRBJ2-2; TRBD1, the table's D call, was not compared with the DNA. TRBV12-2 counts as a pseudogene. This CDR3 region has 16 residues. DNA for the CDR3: TGTGCAAGTCGCACCCTGTGGCTAGCGTACACCGGGGAGCTGTTTTTT. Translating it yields CASRTLWLAYTGELFF.

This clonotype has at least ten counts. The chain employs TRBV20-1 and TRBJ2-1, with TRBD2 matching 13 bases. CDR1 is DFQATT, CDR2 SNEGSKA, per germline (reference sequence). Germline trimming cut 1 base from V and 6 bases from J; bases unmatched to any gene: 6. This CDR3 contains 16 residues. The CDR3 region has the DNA TGCAGTGCTAGAGGACTTAGGACTAGCGGGAGCAATGAGCAGTTCTTC. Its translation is CSARGLRTSGSNEQFF.

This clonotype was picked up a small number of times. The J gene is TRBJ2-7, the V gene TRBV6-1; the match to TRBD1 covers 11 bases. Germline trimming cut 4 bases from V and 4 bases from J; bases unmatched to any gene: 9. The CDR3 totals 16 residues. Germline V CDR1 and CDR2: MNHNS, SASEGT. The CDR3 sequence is CASSAKDRGLWYEQYF. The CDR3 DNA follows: TGTGCCAGCAGTGCCAAGGACAGGGGGCTCTGGTACGAGCAGTACTTC.

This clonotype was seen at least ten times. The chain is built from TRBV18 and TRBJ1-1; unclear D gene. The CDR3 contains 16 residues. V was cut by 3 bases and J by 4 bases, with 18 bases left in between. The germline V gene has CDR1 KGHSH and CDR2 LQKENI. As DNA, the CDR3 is TGTGCCAGCTCACCTAGTTTGCGCGGCCTGGGCACTGAAGCTTTCTTT. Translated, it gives CASSPSLRGLGTEAFF.

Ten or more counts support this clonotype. The CDR3 loop reads CASSPDSGNTIYF. Written as DNA, the CDR3 is TGTGCCAGCAGCCCTGACTCTGGAAACACCATATATTTT. The chain joins TRBV7-9 to TRBJ1-3, with D uncertain. CDR3 size: 13 residues. Germline V CDR1 and CDR2: SEHNR, FQNEAQ (reference sequence). V lost 5 bases and J lost 0, with 5 bases in between. The full variable domain, in which reference TRBV7-9 and TRBJ1-3 provide the parts outside the CDR3, is DTGVSQNPRHKITKRGQNVTFRCDPISEHNRLYWYRQTLGQGPEFLTYFQNEAQLEKSRLLSDRFSAERPKGSFSTLEIQRTEQGDSAMYLCASSPDSGNTIYFGEGSWLTVV.

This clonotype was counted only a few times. CDR3: CASSDGTRTDTQYF. CDR3 sequence (DNA): TGTGCCAGCAGTGACGGTACTAGGACAGATACGCAGTATTTT. V and J are TRBV6-4 and TRBJ2-3; possibly TRBD2 for D (5 bases). Germline-derived CDR1 and CDR2 are MRHNA and SNTAGT. V gave up 2 bases and J gave up 3 bases, with 9 bases separating them. The CDR3 has 14 residues.

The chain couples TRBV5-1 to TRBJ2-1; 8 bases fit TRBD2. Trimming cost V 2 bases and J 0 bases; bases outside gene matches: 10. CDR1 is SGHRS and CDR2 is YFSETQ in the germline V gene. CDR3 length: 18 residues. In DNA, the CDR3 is TGCGCCAGCAGCTTAATACCTAGCGGGCCAAGCTCCTACAATGAGCAGTTCTTC. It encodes CASSLIPSGPSSYNEQFF.

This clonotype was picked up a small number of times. CDR3 DNA: TGTGCCAGCTCAAGAGACTGGGAAGAGACCCAGTACTTC. Amino acids: CASSRDWEETQYF. The rearrangement links TRBV18 to TRBJ2-5; no clear D gene. The CDR3 is made up of 13 amino acids. Looked up from germline, CDR1 is KGHSH and CDR2 is LQKENI. V was trimmed by 5 bases and J by 3 bases, leaving 10 bases between them.

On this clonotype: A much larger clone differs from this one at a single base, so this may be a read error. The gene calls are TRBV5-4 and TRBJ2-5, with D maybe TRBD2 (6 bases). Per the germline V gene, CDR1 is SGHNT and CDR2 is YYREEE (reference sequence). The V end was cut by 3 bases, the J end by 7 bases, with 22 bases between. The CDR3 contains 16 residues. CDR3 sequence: CASSCGTGNPLGTQYF. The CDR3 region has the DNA TGTGCCAGCAGCTGCGGGACTGGCAACCCCCTGGGGACCCAGTACTTC.

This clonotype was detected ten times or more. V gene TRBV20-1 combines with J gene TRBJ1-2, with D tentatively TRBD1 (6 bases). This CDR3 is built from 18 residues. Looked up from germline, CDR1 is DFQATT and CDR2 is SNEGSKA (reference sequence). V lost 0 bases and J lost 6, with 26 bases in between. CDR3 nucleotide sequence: TGCAGTGCTAGAGATGAAGGAGGGCGCGACAGGCGGTTTCATGGCTACACCTTC. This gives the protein CSARDEGGRDRRFHGYTF.

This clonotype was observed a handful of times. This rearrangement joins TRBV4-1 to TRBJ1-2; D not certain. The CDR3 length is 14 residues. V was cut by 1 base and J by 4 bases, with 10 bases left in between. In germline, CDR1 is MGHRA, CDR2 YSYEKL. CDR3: CASSQGQDPYGYTF. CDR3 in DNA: TGCGCCAGCAGCCAAGGGCAAGATCCCTATGGCTACACCTTC.